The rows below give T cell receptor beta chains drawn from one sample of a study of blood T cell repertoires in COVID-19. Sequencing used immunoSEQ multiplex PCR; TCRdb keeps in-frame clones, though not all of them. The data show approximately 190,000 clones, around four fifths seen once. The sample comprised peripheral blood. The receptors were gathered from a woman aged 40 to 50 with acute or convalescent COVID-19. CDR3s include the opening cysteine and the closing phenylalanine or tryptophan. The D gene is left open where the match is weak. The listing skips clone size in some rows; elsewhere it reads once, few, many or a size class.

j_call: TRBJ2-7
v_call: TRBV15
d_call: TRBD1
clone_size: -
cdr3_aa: CATSRDRGTAEQYF
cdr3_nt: TGTGCCACCAGCAGGGACAGGGGAACCGCCGAGCAGTACTTC

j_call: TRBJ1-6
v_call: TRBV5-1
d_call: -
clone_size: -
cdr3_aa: CASSLGPGDNSPLHF
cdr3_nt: TGCGCCAGCAGCTTGGGGCCAGGGGATAATTCACCCCTCCACTTT

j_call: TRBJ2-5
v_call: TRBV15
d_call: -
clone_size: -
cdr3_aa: CATSRGGQQETQYF
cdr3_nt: TGTGCCACCAGCAGAGGCGGACAGCAAGAGACCCAGTACTTC

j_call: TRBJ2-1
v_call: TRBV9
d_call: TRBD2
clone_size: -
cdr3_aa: CASSVESGLEFYEQFF
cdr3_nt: TGTGCCAGCAGCGTAGAATCGGGACTAGAGTTCTATGAGCAGTTCTTC

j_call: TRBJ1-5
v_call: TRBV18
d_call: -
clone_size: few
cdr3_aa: CASSLTDFSNQPQHF
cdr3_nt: TGTGCCAGCTCACTAACAGATTTTAGCAATCAGCCCCAGCATTTT

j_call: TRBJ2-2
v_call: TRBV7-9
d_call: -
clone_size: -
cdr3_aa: CASSHPRRDYTGELFF
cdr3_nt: TGTGCCAGCAGCCACCCCCGTCGGGATTACACCGGGGAGCTGTTTTTT

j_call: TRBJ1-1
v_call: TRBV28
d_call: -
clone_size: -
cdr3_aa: CASSHRNQGAFF
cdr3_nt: TGTGCCAGCAGTCACAGGAATCAAGGAGCTTTCTTT

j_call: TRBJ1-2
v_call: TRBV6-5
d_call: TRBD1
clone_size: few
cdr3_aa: CASNSRDRDGYTF
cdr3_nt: TGTGCCAGCAACAGCCGGGACAGGGATGGCTACACCTTC

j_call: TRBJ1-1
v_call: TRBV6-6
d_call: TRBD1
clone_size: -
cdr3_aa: CASSSEGAVFTEAFF
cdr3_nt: TGTGCCAGCAGTTCCGAGGGGGCGGTCTTCACTGAAGCTTTCTTT

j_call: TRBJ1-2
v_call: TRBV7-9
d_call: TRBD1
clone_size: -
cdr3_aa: CASSLGQGARNGYTF
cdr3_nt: TGTGCCAGCAGCTTAGGACAGGGGGCGAGGAATGGCTACACCTTC

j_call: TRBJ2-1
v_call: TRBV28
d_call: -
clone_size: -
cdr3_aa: CASTDPRRAGPQSYNEQFF
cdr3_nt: TGTGCCAGCACTGACCCTAGGCGGGCGGGACCCCAATCCTACAATGAGCAGTTCTTC

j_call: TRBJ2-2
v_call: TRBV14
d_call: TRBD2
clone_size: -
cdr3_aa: CASSQRGLAWTGELFF
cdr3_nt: TGTGCCAGCAGCCAGAGAGGACTAGCGTGGACCGGGGAGCTGTTTTTT

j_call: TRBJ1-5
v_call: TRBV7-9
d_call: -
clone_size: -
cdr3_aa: CASSPRGGGNQPQHF
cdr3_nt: TGTGCCAGCAGCCCGAGGGGGGGTGGCAATCAGCCCCAGCATTTT

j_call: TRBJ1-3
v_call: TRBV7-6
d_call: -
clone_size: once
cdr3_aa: CASSVNVPDRNTGNTIYF
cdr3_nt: TGTGCCAGCAGCGTAAACGTGCCGGACAGAAATACTGGAAACACCATATATTTT

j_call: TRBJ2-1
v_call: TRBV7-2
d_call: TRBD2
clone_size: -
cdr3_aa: CASSPHRGSGGADEQFF
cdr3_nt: TGTGCCAGCAGCCCACACCGCGGTAGCGGGGGGGCCGATGAGCAGTTCTTC

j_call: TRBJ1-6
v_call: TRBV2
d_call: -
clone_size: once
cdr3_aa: CASKTDYNSPLHF
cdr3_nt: TGTGCCAGCAAAACAGACTATAATTCACCCCTCCACTTT

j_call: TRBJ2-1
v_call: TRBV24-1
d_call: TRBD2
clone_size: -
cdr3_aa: CATSGRAGAAILRNEQFF
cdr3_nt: TGTGCCACCAGTGGCCGAGCGGGGGCCGCTATTTTACGGAATGAGCAGTTCTTC

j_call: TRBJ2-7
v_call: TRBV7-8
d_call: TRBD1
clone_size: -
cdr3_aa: CASSPRQGVTYEQYF
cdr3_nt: TGTGCCAGCAGCCCAAGACAGGGGGTCACCTACGAGCAGTACTTC

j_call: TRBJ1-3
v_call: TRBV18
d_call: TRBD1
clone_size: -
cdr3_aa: CASSPPWTGGTNSGNTIYF
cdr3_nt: TGTGCCAGCTCACCCCCCTGGACAGGGGGAACTAACTCTGGAAACACCATATATTTT

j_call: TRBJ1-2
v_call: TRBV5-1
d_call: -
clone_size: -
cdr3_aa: CASSLAYYGYTF
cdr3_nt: TGCGCCAGCAGCTTGGCCTACTATGGCTACACCTTC

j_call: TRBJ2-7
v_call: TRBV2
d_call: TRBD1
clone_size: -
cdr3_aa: CASRRDRVTYEQYF
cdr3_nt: TGTGCCAGCAGAAGGGACAGGGTTACCTACGAGCAGTACTTC

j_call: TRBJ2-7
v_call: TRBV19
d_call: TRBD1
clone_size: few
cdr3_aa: CASSSGQGLSYEQYF
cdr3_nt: TGTGCCAGTAGTTCCGGACAGGGCCTCTCCTACGAGCAGTACTTC

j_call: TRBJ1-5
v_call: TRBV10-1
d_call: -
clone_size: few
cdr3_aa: CASSDLGFKIFTKRIISNQPQHF
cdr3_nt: TGCGCCAGCAGTGACCTGGGGTTCAAGATCTTCACCAAGCGGATAATTAGCAATCAGCCCCAGCATTTT

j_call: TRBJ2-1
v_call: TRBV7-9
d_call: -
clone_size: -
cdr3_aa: CASSLKGLDGDEQFF
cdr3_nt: TGTGCCAGCAGCCTTAAAGGACTGGACGGGGATGAGCAGTTCTTC

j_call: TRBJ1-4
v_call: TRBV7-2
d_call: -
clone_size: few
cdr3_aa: CASSIKGEKLFF
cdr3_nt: TGTGCCAGCAGTATCAAGGGGGAAAAACTGTTTTTT

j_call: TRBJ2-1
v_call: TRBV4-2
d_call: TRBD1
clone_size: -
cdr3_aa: CASSHRDRGQGEQFF
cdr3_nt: TGTGCCAGCAGCCATCGGGACAGGGGGCAGGGTGAGCAGTTCTTC

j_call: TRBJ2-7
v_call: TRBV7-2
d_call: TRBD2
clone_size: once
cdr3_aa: CASSGGLAPTRTYEQYF
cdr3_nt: TGTGCCAGCAGCGGTGGACTAGCGCCCACGAGGACTTACGAGCAGTACTTC

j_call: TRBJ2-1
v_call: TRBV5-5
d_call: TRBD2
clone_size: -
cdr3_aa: CASSSRPSGGAHEQFF
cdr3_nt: TGTGCCAGCAGCTCACGCCCAAGCGGGGGGGCTCATGAGCAGTTCTTC

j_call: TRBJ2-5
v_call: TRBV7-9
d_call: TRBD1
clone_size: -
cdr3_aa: CATGQALQETQYF
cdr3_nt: TGTGCCACGGGACAGGCATTACAAGAGACCCAGTACTTC

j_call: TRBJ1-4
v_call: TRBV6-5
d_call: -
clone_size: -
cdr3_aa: CASSFRRPREKLFF
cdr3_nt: TGTGCCAGCAGTTTTCGTCGGCCGAGGGAAAAACTGTTTTTT

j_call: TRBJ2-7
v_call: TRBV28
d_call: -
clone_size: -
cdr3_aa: CASEKQGIYEQYF
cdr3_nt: TGTGCCAGCGAAAAGCAGGGAATCTACGAGCAGTACTTC

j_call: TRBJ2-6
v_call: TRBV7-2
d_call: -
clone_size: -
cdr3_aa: CADTGSGANVLTF
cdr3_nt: TGTGCCGATACAGGGTCTGGGGCCAACGTCCTGACTTTC

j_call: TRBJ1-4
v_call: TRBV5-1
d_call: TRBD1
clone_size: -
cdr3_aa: CASSATGSANEKLFF
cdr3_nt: TGCGCCAGCAGCGCGACAGGGTCGGCTAATGAAAAACTGTTTTTT

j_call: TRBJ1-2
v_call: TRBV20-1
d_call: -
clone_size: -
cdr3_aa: CSASRGDGYTF
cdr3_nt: TGCAGTGCTAGTAGGGGTGATGGCTACACCTTC

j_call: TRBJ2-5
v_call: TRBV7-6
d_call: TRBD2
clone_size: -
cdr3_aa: CASSLRGVGGTQETQYF
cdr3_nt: TGTGCCAGCAGCTTACGGGGGGTCGGGGGAACCCAAGAGACCCAGTACTTC

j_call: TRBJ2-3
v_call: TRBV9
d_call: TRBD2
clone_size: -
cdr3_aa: CASSGGSRTDTQYF
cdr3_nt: TGTGCCAGCAGCGGCGGGAGCAGGACAGATACGCAGTATTTT

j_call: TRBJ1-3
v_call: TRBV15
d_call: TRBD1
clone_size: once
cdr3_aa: CATTRTGKSGNTIYF
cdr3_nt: TGTGCCACCACCAGGACAGGGAAGTCTGGAAACACCATATATTTT

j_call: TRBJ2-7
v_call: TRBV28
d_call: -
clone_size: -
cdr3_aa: CASSPAGTSTYEQYF
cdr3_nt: TGTGCCAGCAGTCCTGCCGGGACAAGTACTTACGAGCAGTACTTC

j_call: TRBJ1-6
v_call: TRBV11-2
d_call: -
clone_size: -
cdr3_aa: CASSFRLEAPLHF
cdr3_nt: TGTGCCAGCAGCTTTCGACTGGAGGCACCCCTCCACTTT